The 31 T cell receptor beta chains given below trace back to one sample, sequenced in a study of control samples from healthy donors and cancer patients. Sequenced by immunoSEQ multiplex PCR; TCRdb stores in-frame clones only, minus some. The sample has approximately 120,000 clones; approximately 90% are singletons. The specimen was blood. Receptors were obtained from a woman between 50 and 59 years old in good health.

The CDR3 sequence: CASKGTGSGYGYTF. DNA of the CDR3: TGTGCCAGCAAGGGGACAGGGTCGGGGTATGGCTACACCTTC. The chain has TRBV2 and TRBJ1-2, with 9 bases lining up with TRBD1. This CDR3 region has 14 residues. J was trimmed by 5 bases and V by 7 bases; bases with no gene match: 8. Germline V CDR1 and CDR2: SNHLY, FYNNEI. Full variable domain (missing parts from reference TRBV2 and TRBJ1-2): EPEVTQTPSHQVTQMGQEVILRCVPISNHLYFYWYRQILGQKVEFLVSFYNNEISEKSEIFDDQFSVERPDGSNFTLKIRSTKLEDSAMYFCASKGTGSGYGYTFGSGTRLTVV.

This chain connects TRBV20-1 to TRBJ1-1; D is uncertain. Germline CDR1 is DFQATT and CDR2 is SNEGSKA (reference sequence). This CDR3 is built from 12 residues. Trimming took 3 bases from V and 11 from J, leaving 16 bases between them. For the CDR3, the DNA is TGCAGTGCTAGTGGAAGGAACTCGGTGGCTTTCTTT. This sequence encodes CSASGRNSVAFF.

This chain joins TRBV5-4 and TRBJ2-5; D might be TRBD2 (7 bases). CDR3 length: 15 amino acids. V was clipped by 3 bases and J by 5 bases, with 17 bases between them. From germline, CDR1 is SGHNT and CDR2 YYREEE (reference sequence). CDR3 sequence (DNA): TGTGCCAGCAGCTCCCGGTGGGGGGGCGGGGAGACCCAGTACTTC. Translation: CASSSRWGGGETQYF.

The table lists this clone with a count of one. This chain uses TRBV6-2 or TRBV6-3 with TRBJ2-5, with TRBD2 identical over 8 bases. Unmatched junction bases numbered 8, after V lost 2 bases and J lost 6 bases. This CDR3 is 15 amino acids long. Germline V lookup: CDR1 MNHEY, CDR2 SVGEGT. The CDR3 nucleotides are TGTGCCAGCAGTTACACGGGACTAGGTCCGCAGACCCAGTACTTC. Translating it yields CASSYTGLGPQTQYF.

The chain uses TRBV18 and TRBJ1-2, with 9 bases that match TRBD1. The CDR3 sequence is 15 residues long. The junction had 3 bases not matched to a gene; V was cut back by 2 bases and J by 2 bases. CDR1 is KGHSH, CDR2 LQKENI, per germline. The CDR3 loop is CASSPVGQGNYGYTF. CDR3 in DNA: TGTGCCAGCTCACCAGTCGGACAGGGGAACTATGGCTACACCTTC. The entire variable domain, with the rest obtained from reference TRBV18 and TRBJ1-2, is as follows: NAGVMQNPRHLVRRRGQEARLRCSPMKGHSHVYWYRQLPEEGLKFMVYLQKENIIDESGMPKERFSAEFPKEGPSILRIQQVVRGDSAAYFCASSPVGQGNYGYTFGSGTRLTVV.

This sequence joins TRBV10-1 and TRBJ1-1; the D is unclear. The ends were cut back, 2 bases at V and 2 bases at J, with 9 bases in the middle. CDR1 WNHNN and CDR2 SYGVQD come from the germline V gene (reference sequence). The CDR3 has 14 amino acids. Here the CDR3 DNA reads TGCGCCAGCAGTGAGACACCGGGAAACACTGAAGCTTTCTTT. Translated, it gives CASSETPGNTEAFF.

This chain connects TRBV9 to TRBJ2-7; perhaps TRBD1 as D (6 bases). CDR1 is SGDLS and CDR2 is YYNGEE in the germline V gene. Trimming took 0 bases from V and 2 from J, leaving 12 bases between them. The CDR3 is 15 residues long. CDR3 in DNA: TGTGCCAGCAGCGTAGGTGGGACACAACCCTACGAGCAGTACTTC. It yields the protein CASSVGGTQPYEQYF.

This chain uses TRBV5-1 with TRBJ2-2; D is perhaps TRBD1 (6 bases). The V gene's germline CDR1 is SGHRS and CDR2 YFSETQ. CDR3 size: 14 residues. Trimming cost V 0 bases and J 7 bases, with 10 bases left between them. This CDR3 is CASSLAGVVGELFF. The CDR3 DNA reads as TGCGCCAGCAGCTTGGCAGGGGTGGTCGGGGAGCTGTTTTTT.

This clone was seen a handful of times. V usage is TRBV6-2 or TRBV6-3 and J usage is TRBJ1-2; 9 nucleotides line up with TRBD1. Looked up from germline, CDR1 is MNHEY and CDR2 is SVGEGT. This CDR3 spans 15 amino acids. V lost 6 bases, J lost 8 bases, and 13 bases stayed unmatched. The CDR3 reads CASSLIGTGNSGYTF. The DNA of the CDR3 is TGTGCCAGCAGCCTTATTGGGACAGGGAATTCCGGCTACACCTTC.

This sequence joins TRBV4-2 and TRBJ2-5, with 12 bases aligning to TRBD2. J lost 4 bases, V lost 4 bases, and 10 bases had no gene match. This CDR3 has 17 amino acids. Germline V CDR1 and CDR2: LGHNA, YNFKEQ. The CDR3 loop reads CASSLLAGGPSGETQYF. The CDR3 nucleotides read TGTGCCAGCAGCCTTCTAGCGGGGGGGCCCTCGGGAGAGACCCAGTACTTC.

CDR3 DNA sequence: TGTGCCAGCAGTGACCCCTCTGGGGCCAACGTCCTGACTTTC. It is translated as CASSDPSGANVLTF. This chain uses TRBV2 with TRBJ2-6; no definite D call. Germline V CDR1 and CDR2: SNHLY, FYNNEI. V was clipped by 3 bases and J by 0 bases, with 3 bases between them. This CDR3 region has 14 residues.

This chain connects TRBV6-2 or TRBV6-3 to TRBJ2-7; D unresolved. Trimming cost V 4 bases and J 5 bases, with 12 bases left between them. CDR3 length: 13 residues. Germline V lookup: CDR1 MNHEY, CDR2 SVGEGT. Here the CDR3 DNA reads TGTGCCAGCAGTTGGGCGGCTGGGCACGAGCAGTACGTC. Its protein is CASSWAAGHEQYV.

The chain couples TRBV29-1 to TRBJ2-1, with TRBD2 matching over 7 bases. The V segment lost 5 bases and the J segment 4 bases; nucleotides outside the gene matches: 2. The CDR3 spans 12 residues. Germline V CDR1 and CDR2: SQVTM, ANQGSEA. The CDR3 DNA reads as TGCAGCGTTCCCGGGGGGTACAATGAGCAGTTCTTC. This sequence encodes CSVPGGYNEQFF.

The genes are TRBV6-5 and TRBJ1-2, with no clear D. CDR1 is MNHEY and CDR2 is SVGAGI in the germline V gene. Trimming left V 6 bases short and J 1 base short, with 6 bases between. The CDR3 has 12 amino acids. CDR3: CASRSGNYGYTF. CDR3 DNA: TGTGCCAGCAGGAGTGGTAACTATGGCTACACCTTC.

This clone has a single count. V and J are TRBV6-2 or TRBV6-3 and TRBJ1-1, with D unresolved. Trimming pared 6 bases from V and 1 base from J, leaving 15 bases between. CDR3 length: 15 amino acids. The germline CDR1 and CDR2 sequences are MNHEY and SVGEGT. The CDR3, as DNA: TGTGCCAGCAGCCCCCTCGGGAAAAGGAACACTGAAGCTTTCTTT. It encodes CASSPLGKRNTEAFF.

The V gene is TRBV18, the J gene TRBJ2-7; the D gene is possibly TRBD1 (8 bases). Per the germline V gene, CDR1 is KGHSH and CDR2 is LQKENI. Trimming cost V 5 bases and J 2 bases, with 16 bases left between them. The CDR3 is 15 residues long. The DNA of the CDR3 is TGTGCCAGCTCAACTACAGGGGGGGTGACCTACGAGCAGTACGTC. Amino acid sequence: CASSTTGGVTYEQYV.

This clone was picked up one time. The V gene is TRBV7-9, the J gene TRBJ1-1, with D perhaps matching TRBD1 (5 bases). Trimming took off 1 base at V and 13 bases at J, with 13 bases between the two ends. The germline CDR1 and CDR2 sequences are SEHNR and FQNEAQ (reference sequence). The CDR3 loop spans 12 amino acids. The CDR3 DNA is TGTGCCAGCAGCTTAGGCTCCCAGGGCAGTTTCTTT. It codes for CASSLGSQGSFF. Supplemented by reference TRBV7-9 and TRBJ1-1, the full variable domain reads DTGVSQNPRHKITKRGQNVTFRCDPISEHNRLYWYRQTLGQGPEFLTYFQNEAQLEKSRLLSDRFSAERPKGSFSTLEIQRTEQGDSAMYLCASSLGSQGSFFGQGTRLTVV.

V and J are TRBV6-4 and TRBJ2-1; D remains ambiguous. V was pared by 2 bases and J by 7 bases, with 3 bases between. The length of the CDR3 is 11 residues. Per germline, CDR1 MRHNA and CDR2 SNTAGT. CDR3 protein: CASSDGNEQFF. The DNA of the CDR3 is TGTGCCAGCAGTGACGGGAATGAGCAGTTCTTC.

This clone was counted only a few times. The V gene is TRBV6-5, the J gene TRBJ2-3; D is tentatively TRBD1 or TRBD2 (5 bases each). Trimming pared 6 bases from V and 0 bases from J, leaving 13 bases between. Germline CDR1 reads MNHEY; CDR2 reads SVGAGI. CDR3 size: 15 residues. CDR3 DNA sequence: TGTGCCAGCAGCCCCGGGGCCTCTAGCACAGATACGCAGTATTTT. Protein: CASSPGASSTDTQYF.

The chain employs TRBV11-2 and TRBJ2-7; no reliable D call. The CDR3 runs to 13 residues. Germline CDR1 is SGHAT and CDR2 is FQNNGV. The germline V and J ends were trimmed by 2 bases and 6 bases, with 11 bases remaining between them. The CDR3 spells CASSLYLSGEQYV. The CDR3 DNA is TGTGCCAGCAGCTTATATCTGTCGGGCGAGCAGTACGTC.

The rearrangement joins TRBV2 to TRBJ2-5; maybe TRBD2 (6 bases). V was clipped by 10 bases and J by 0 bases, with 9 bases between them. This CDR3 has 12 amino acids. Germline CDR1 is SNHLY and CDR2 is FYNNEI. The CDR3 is CATRTNQETQYF. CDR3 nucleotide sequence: TGTGCCACACGGACTAACCAAGAGACCCAGTACTTC.

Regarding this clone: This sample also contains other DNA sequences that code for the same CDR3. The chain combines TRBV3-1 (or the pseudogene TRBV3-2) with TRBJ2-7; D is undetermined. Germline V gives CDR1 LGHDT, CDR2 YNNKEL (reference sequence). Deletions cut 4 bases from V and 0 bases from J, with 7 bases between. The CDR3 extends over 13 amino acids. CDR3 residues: CASSRLSSYEQYF. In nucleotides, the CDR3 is TGTGCCAGCAGCCGCCTGAGCTCCTACGAGCAGTACTTC.

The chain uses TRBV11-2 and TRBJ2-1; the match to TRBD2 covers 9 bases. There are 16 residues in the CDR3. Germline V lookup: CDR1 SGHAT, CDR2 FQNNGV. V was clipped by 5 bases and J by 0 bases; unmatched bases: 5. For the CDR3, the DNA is TGTGCCAGCAGCCCAATAGCGGGAGACTCCTACAATGAGCAGTTCTTC. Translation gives CASSPIAGDSYNEQFF.

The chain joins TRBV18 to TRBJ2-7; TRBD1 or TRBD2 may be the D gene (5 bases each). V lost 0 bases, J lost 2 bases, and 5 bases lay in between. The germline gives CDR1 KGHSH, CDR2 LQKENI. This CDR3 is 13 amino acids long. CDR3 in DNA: TGTGCCAGCTCACCACCGGGGGCCTACGAGCAGTACGTC. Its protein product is CASSPPGAYEQYV.

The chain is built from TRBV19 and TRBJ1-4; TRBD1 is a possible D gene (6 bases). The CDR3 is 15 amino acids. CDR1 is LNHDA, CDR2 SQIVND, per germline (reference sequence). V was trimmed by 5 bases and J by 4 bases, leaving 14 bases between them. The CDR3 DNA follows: TGTGCCAGTAGTGGAAAACAGGGCTTTAATGAAAAACTGTTTTTT. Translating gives CASSGKQGFNEKLFF.

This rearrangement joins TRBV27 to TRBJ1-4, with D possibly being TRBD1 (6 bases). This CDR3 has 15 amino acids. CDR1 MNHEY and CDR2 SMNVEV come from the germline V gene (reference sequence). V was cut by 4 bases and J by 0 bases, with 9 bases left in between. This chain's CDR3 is CASSYRTATNEKLFF. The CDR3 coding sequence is TGTGCCAGCAGTTATAGGACAGCAACTAATGAAAAACTGTTTTTT.

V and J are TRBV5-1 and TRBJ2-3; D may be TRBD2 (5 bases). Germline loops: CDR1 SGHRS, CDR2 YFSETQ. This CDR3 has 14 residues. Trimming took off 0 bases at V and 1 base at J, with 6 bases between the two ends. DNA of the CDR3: TGCGCCAGCAGCTTGGGGCGGGGCACAGATACGCAGTATTTT. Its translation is CASSLGRGTDTQYF.

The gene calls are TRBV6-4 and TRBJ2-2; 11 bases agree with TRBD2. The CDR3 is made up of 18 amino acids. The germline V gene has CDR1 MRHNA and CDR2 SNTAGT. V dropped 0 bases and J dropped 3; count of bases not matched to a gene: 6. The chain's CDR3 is CASSDSGGTSGYTGELFF. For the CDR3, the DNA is TGTGCCAGCAGTGACTCAGGGGGGACTAGCGGCTACACCGGGGAGCTGTTTTTT.

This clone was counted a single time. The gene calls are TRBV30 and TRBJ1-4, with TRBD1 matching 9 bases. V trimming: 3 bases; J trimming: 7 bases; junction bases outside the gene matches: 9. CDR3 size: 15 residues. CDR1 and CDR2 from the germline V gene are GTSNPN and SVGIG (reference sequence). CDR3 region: CAWRDRGARVEKLFF. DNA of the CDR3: TGTGCCTGGAGGGACAGGGGAGCCAGGGTTGAAAAACTGTTTTTT.

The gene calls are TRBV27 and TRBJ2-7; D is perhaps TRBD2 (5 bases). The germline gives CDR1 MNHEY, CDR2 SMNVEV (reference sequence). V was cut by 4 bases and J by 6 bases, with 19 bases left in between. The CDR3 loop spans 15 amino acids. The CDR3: CASSSPAEGVFEQYF. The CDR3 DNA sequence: TGTGCCAGCAGTTCCCCCGCCGAGGGTGTGTTCGAGCAGTACTTC.

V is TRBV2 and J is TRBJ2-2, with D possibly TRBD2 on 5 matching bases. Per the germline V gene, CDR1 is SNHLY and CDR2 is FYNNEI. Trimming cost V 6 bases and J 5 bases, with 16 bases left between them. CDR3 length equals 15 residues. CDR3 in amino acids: CASRRERGWTGELFF. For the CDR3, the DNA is TGTGCCAGCAGGAGAGAACGGGGATGGACCGGGGAGCTGTTTTTT. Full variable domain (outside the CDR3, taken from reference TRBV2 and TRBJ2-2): EPEVTQTPSHQVTQMGQEVILRCVPISNHLYFYWYRQILGQKVEFLVSFYNNEISEKSEIFDDQFSVERPDGSNFTLKIRSTKLEDSAMYFCASRRERGWTGELFFGEGSRLTVL.